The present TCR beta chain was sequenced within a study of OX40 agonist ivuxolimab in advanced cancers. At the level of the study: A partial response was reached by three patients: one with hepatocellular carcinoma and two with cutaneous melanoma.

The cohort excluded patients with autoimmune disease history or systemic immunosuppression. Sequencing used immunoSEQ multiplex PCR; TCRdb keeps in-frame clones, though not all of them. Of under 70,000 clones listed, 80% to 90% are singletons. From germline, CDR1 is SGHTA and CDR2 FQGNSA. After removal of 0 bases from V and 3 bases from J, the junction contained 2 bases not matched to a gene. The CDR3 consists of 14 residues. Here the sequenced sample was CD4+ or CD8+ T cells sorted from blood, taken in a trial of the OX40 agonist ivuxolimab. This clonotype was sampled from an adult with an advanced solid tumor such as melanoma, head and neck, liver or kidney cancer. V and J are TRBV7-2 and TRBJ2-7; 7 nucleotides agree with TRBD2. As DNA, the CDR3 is TGTGCCAGCAGCTTAGCGCTAGCGGACTACGAGCAGTACTTC. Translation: CASSLALADYEQYF.